Listed here are 5 T cell receptor beta chains from one sample, sequenced in a study of blood T cells in healthy people across ages. Primed by a sample-barcoded 5' primer and a J-beta primer mix, a second PCR proceeded for 7 to 11 cycles. TCRdb passed the 5' RACE reads through MiXCR, listing each CDR3 protein once. The top ten clones hold 10% to 15% of a sample with 700,000 to 850,000 distinct CDR3 sequences, 36% of them seen once. What was sequenced was blood. Every receptor here comes from a man between 18 and 35 years old in good health.

The chain carries TRBV20-1 and TRBJ2-7, with D perhaps TRBD1 (6 bases). This CDR3 is built from 16 residues. Germline V lookup: CDR1 DFQATT, CDR2 SNEGSKA (reference sequence). Trimming removed 2 bases from V and 4 bases from J, with 21 bases in between. For the CDR3, the DNA is TGCAGTGCTAGACCTTTAGGGGGACGTACAGCGTACGAGCAGTACTTC. It codes for CSARPLGGRTAYEQYF.

Details on this clonotype: Given a much more abundant clone one base away, this may be a read error. The V gene is TRBV5-1, the J gene TRBJ2-1; 7 nucleotides match TRBD2. CDR3 length equals 15 residues. Germline V gives CDR1 SGHRS, CDR2 YFSETQ. Losses at the gene ends were 4 bases for V and 10 bases for J; bases not matched to a gene: 14. In DNA, the CDR3 is TGCGCCAGCAGCGCCGAGGGAGGGGCCACCTACGAGCAGTTCTTC. It is translated as CASSAEGGATYEQFF.

This chain joins TRBV29-1 and TRBJ1-5, with 9 nucleotides matching TRBD1. The V gene end was trimmed by 6 bases and the J gene end by 4 bases; junction bases not matched to a gene: 7. CDR3 length: 14 residues. In germline, CDR1 is SQVTM, CDR2 ANQGSEA. The CDR3 loop is CSVMTGQGNQPQHF. The DNA for the CDR3 is TGCAGCGTCATGACTGGACAGGGGAATCAGCCCCAGCATTTT.

This clonotype showed up just once. J is TRBJ2-5 and V is TRBV27; D may correspond to TRBD1 or TRBD2 (5 bases each). The J call is doubtful: the DNA matches TRBJ2-7 better. Germline loops: CDR1 MNHEY, CDR2 SMNVEV (reference sequence). The CDR3 extends over 13 amino acids. CDR3 loop: CASSLVGEGEQYF. CDR3 nucleotide sequence: TGTGCCAGCAGTTTAGTGGGGGAAGGCGAGCAGTACTTC.

This clonotype came up a few times. The V gene is TRBV20-1, the J gene TRBJ1-5; 10 bases align to TRBD1. CDR1 is DFQATT and CDR2 is SNEGSKA in the germline V gene (reference sequence). CDR3 length: 17 residues. J gave up 4 bases and V 0 bases, and 9 bases lay outside the gene matches. The CDR3, as DNA: TGCAGTGCTAGAGAGCTTTCCCGGGGACAGGGGAATCAGCCCCAGCATTTT. The encoded protein is CSARELSRGQGNQPQHF.